A selection of T cell receptor beta chains follows, all from one sample in a study of molecular identifiers for immune sequencing clone quantification. MiXCR, run by TCRdb on the PCR reads, gives a single entry per CDR3 protein. The repertoire holds 50,000 to 70,000 distinct CDR3 sequences, with around 18% as singletons. The sample taken for sequencing was naive CD8+ T cells from blood, with Jurkat cell RNA spiked in. The receptors originated from a human donor in good health. Some libraries in this study had Jurkat cell RNA spiked in. Both conserved end residues are trimmed from each CDR3.

V: TRBV2
CDR3: ASSESLTGELF

V: TRBV9
CDR3: ASSVGGALGEQF

V: TRBV27
CDR3: ASSPERTPYEQY

V: TRBV30
CDR3: AWSGQGAGTEAF

V: TRBV19
CDR3: ASSIYGNSYNEQF

V: TRBV30
CDR3: AWSTAAGTDTQY

V: TRBV13
CDR3: ASSLGWTVNTGELF

V: TRBV5-1
CDR3: ASSLELDEKLF

V: TRBV19
CDR3: ASLDWNSGNTIY

V: TRBV4-1
CDR3: ASSQGQGGTYEQY

V: TRBV5-3
CDR3: ASGLTGRGLSYEQY

V: TRBV24-1
CDR3: ATSDSPDRGSYEQY

V: TRBV6-1
CDR3: ASSPGPGAELF

V: TRBV11-2
CDR3: ASTQTPFREREQF

V: TRBV20-1
CDR3: SARPLGGSTGEQY

V: TRBV12-3/TRBV12-4
CDR3: ASSSGTGTEQY

V: TRBV29-1
CDR3: SVVGQGLHEQY

V: TRBV7-9
CDR3: ASSPPGTVSYNEQF

V: TRBV14
CDR3: GSSPLTSGSTDTQY